Listed here are 10 T cell receptor beta chains from one sample, sequenced in a study of cytomegalovirus exposure and HLA in healthy donors. Researchers ran the PCR with 60 Vbeta and 13 Jbeta primers. Clones were read by immunoSEQ multiplex PCR, and TCRdb kept only the in-frame ones, dropping some. There are some 130,000 clones in the sample; 76% occur only once, and around 3.1% lies in the top ten. The source material was PBMCs. The receptor source for this set is a man aged 40-49 years in good health and CMV-seronegative.

This sequence joins TRBV20-1 and TRBJ1-1; a weak D match, TRBD1 (6 bases). The CDR3 has 11 residues. Trimming pared 6 bases from V and 12 bases from J, leaving 17 bases between. Germline V gene data show CDR1 as DFQATT and CDR2 as SNEGSKA (reference sequence). The CDR3 DNA is TGCAGTGCCAAACAGGGCTCCTATCCTTTCTTT. It yields the protein CSAKQGSYPFF.

The rearrangement links TRBV6-5 to TRBJ1-4; D is ambiguous. The length of the CDR3 is 14 residues. V lost 7 bases to trimming and J lost 0 bases, with 9 bases between them. From germline, CDR1 is MNHEY and CDR2 SVGAGI. The CDR3: CASKGGPTNEKLFF. The CDR3 nucleotides are TGTGCCAGCAAAGGAGGCCCAACTAATGAAAAACTGTTTTTT.

The J gene is TRBJ2-7, the V gene TRBV7-2; D ambiguous. The V end lost 5 bases, the J end lost 2 bases, and 10 bases lay between the germline ends. Looked up from germline, CDR1 is SGHTA and CDR2 is FQGNSA. There are 13 residues in the CDR3. The CDR3 bases are TGTGCCAGCAGCCCACAGCCGCCCTACGAGCAGTACTTC. This sequence encodes CASSPQPPYEQYF.

V gene TRBV5-1 combines with J gene TRBJ1-2; D unclear. The length of the CDR3 is 13 residues. Trimming stripped 4 bases from V and 5 bases from J, with 12 bases between. The germline V gene encodes CDR1 SGHRS and CDR2 YFSETQ. The CDR3 bases are TGCGCCAGCAGCCCCCAGGAGGAATATGGCTACACCTTC. Protein product: CASSPQEEYGYTF. Variable domain in full (rest from reference TRBV5-1 and TRBJ1-2): KAGVTQTPRYLIKTRGQQVTLSCSPISGHRSVSWYQQTPGQGLQFLFEYFSETQRNKGNFPGRFSGRQFSNSRSEMNVSTLELGDSALYLCASSPQEEYGYTFGSGTRLTVV.

The CDR3 spells CAWRARTSGRGESYEQYF. CDR3 bases: TGTGCCTGGAGAGCTAGGACTAGCGGGAGGGGAGAGTCCTACGAGCAGTACTTC. The chain uses TRBV30 and TRBJ2-7; 15 bases fit TRBD2. Germline lookup yields CDR1 GTSNPN and CDR2 SVGIG (reference sequence). CDR3 length: 18 residues. With 3 bases clipped from V and 1 base from J, the junction kept 10 bases outside the gene matches.

V is TRBV14 and J is TRBJ2-7; D is possibly TRBD2 (5 bases). V was clipped by 3 bases and J by 6 bases, with 15 bases between them. CDR1 is SGHDN, CDR2 FVKESK, per germline. This CDR3 region has 14 residues. The CDR3 reads CASSHGLRPGEQYF. In nucleotides, the CDR3 is TGTGCCAGCAGCCACGGACTGAGGCCGGGCGAGCAGTACTTC.

The V and J genes are TRBV7-3 and TRBJ1-1; D gene ambiguous. Germline CDR1 reads SGHTA; CDR2 reads FQGTGA. This CDR3 is 14 amino acids long. The V end lost 5 bases, the J end lost 5 bases, and 15 bases lay between the germline ends. CDR3 loop: CASSPTTGRTEAFF. In DNA, the CDR3 is TGTGCCAGCAGCCCGACGACGGGGAGGACTGAAGCTTTCTTT.

This clone was found once. The gene calls are TRBV4-1 and TRBJ1-4; D unclear. With 0 bases removed from V and 10 bases from J, the gap between germline ends came to 24 bases. The germline gives CDR1 MGHRA, CDR2 YSYEKL. CDR3 length equals 18 residues. The CDR3 reads CASSQDRTLLPSRGKLFF. For the CDR3, the DNA is TGCGCCAGCAGCCAAGACAGGACTCTTCTACCATCCCGGGGAAAACTGTTTTTT.

This clone was counted a few times. The chain carries TRBV5-1 and TRBJ1-1; possibly TRBD1 for D (6 bases). V lost 0 bases and J lost 0, with 18 bases in between. The length of the CDR3 is 18 residues. The germline CDR1 and CDR2 sequences are SGHRS and YFSETQ. The CDR3 DNA reads as TGCGCCAGCAGCTTGGGTCCGGGGGGCTACACCATGAACACTGAAGCTTTCTTT. This gives the protein CASSLGPGGYTMNTEAFF.

This chain links TRBV28 with TRBJ2-3; 9 bases agree with TRBD2. Germline loops: CDR1 MDHEN, CDR2 SYDVKM. V shed 5 bases and J 0 bases; nucleotides not matched to a gene: 6. The CDR3 contains 16 residues. CDR3 sequence: CASSPTSGPSTDTQYF. DNA of the CDR3: TGTGCCAGCAGTCCGACTAGCGGACCTAGCACAGATACGCAGTATTTT.